In this sample, the clone carrying this T cell receptor beta chain turned up a few times. This entry comes from a study of control samples from healthy donors and cancer patients. V shed 6 bases and J shed 8 bases, with 14 bases lying between them. The CDR3 is 13 amino acids. From germline, CDR1 is KGHSH and CDR2 LQKENI. Some clones are missing from TCRdb's copy, which holds only in-frame ones; the method was immunoSEQ multiplex PCR. The data show about 140,000 clones, almost 90% seen once. This clonotype originated in a man younger than 35 in good health. The gene calls are TRBV18 and TRBJ1-5; D is possibly TRBD1 (5 bases). Sequencing was carried out using blood. CDR3 coding DNA: TGTGCCAGCTCCCGGGCGGGGCAGGAGCCCCAGCATTTT. It codes for CASSRAGQEPQHF.